The clone carrying this T cell receptor beta chain was seen at least ten times. Its antigen remains unknown. Looked up from germline, CDR1 is MDHEN and CDR2 is SYDVKM. The germline V and J ends were trimmed by 3 bases and 6 bases, with 6 bases remaining between them. The CDR3 runs 12 residues. The entry originates in a study of glioma-infiltrating T cells. Study-wide context: Sequencing aimed for about 4.5- to 11-fold coverage of roughly one million peripheral T cells.

Study results and caveats: Signature shared blood CDR3 motifs were enriched in low-divergence and depleted in high-divergence patients. Tissue-blood divergence was below expectation in non-neoplastic patients, above in gliomas. CDR3 overlap between tissue and blood was very small.

Amplification of TCR alpha and beta CDR3 regions from RNA used iRepertoire nested multiplex PCR. TCRdb recomputed calls from the multiplex PCR reads with MiXCR, one row per CDR3 protein. The repertoire holds 400,000 or so distinct CDR3 sequences, with around 38% as singletons. Sequencing used glioma tissue, nonneoplastic brain tissue, or PBMCs (not recorded which). The genes are TRBV28 and TRBJ2-4, with D possibly TRBD2 on 6 matching bases. The receptor was derived from a human donor with low-grade glioma or glioblastoma, undergoing nonglioma brain surgery, or in good health (not recorded which). The CDR3 region is CASSFSGNIQYF. DNA for the CDR3: TGTGCCAGCAGTTTTAGCGGAAACATTCAGTACTTC.